These 14 T cell receptor beta chains were sequenced from one sample in a study of T cell responses to AZD1222 COVID-19 vaccine. Only in-frame clones appear in the TCRdb table, and some are missing; sequencing was by immunoSEQ multiplex PCR. This table holds approximately 89,000 clones, just over 85% found once. The starting material was peripheral blood, obtained 28 days after the second AZD1222 dose. These receptors all stem from an adult who received the AZD1222 COVID-19 vaccine.

The rearrangement joins TRBV7-6 to TRBJ1-5, with D unresolved. Germline V gene data show CDR1 as SGHVS and CDR2 as FNYEAQ. Trimming shortened V by 1 base and J by 0 bases, and 10 bases separated the two germline ends. The CDR3 has 16 amino acids. The CDR3 here is CASSLDSLYSNQPQHF. Here the CDR3 DNA reads TGTGCCAGCAGCTTAGACAGCCTCTATAGCAATCAGCCCCAGCATTTT.

This chain joins TRBV19 and TRBJ1-5, with D tentatively TRBD1 (6 bases). There are 16 residues in the CDR3. Germline V gene sequence: CDR1 LNHDA, CDR2 SQIVND (reference sequence). Trimming stripped 9 bases from V and 3 bases from J, with 21 bases between. The CDR3 loop reads CASRRETGHDNQPQHF. In DNA form, the CDR3 reads TGTGCCAGCCGACGAGAAACAGGGCACGACAATCAGCCCCAGCATTTT.

The chain employs TRBV3-1 (or the pseudogene TRBV3-2) and TRBJ1-6; no clear D. This CDR3 spans 13 amino acids. CDR1 is LGHDT and CDR2 is YNNKEL in the germline V gene (reference sequence). V dropped 3 bases and J dropped 16 bases, with 16 bases sitting between them. The CDR3 protein is CASSHPGRSPLHF. For the CDR3, the DNA is TGTGCCAGCAGCCATCCCGGGCGCAGTCCACTCCACTTT.

This clone was observed a single time. The chain recombines TRBV19 with TRBJ1-1, with unresolved D. CDR1 and CDR2 from the germline V gene are LNHDA and SQIVND (reference sequence). The CDR3 is 13 amino acids. The V gene lost 7 bases and the J gene lost 5 bases, with 14 bases spanning the gap. DNA of the CDR3: TGTGCCAGTACCACAGCCCTTGGGACTGAAGCTTTCTTT. Amino acids: CASTTALGTEAFF.

V usage is TRBV11-2 and J usage is TRBJ1-4; 9 bases fit TRBD1. The CDR3 totals 16 residues. J gave up 6 bases and V 5 bases, and 10 bases lay outside the gene matches. Germline V gives CDR1 SGHAT, CDR2 FQNNGV. Here the CDR3 reads CASSPPGQGQDEKLFF. CDR3 nucleotides: TGTGCCAGCAGCCCTCCGGGACAGGGACAAGATGAAAAACTGTTTTTT. Full variable domain (remainder filled in from reference TRBV11-2 and TRBJ1-4): EAGVAQSPRYKIIEKRQSVAFWCNPISGHATLYWYQQILGQGPKLLIQFQNNGVVDDSQLPKDRFSAERLKGVDSTLKIQPAKLEDSAVYLCASSPPGQGQDEKLFFGSGTQLSVL.

The V and J genes are TRBV6-5 and TRBJ1-1; D is uncertain. The CDR3 totals 12 residues. Germline CDR1 reads MNHEY; CDR2 reads SVGAGI. Deletions cut 7 bases from V and 0 bases from J, with 6 bases between. The CDR3 DNA reads TGTGCCAGCACACAGATGAACACTGAAGCTTTCTTT. It is translated as CASTQMNTEAFF.

The chain uses TRBV5-1 and TRBJ2-2, with 10 bases that match TRBD1. The CDR3 is made up of 16 amino acids. The junction had 8 bases not matched to a gene; V was cut back by 4 bases and J by 5 bases. Germline lookup yields CDR1 SGHRS and CDR2 YFSETQ. In nucleotides, the CDR3 is TGCGCCAGCAGCCCCCCGGGACAGGGGTCTACCGGGGAGCTGTTTTTT. Amino acids: CASSPPGQGSTGELFF. Together with reference TRBV5-1 and TRBJ2-2, the CDR3 gives the full variable domain: KAGVTQTPRYLIKTRGQQVTLSCSPISGHRSVSWYQQTPGQGLQFLFEYFSETQRNKGNFPGRFSGRQFSNSRSEMNVSTLELGDSALYLCASSPPGQGSTGELFFGEGSRLTVL.

The chain is built from TRBV3-1 (or the pseudogene TRBV3-2) and TRBJ2-7; D is perhaps TRBD2 (6 bases). CDR1 is LGHDT and CDR2 is YNNKEL in the germline V gene (reference sequence). The length of the CDR3 is 14 residues. V was shortened by 0 bases and J by 2 bases, with 8 bases between the two germline ends. The CDR3 spells CASSQEGGAYEQYF. The CDR3 coding sequence is TGTGCCAGCAGCCAAGAGGGGGGAGCCTACGAGCAGTACTTC.

The V call is TRBV5-6, the J call TRBJ2-1; D remains ambiguous. This CDR3 comprises 15 residues. The V and J ends lost 1 base and 5 bases respectively, with 13 bases between them. Germline-derived CDR1 and CDR2 are SGHDT and YYEEEE. CDR3 nucleotide sequence: TGTGCCAGCAGCTTGATAAACAGCGAAAACAATGAGCAGTTCTTC. It codes for CASSLINSENNEQFF.

The J gene is TRBJ1-2, the V gene TRBV27; D is undetermined. The CDR3 has 13 amino acids. Looked up from germline, CDR1 is MNHEY and CDR2 is SMNVEV (reference sequence). The germline V and J ends were trimmed by 1 base and 7 bases, with 10 bases remaining between them. Written as DNA, the CDR3 is TGTGCCAGCAGTTTATGGGGAGGGCTTGGCTACACCTTC. Translating gives CASSLWGGLGYTF.

The chain employs TRBV7-9 and TRBJ2-1, with D unresolved. CDR1 is SEHNR, CDR2 FQNEAQ, per germline (reference sequence). With 1 base removed from V and 9 bases from J, the gap between germline ends came to 10 bases. This CDR3 has 13 amino acids. The chain's CDR3 is CASSLEQPGEQFF. Here the CDR3 DNA reads TGTGCCAGCAGCTTAGAGCAGCCGGGTGAGCAGTTCTTC.

The J gene is TRBJ2-6, the V gene TRBV5-1, with D maybe TRBD1 (5 bases). The CDR3 runs 16 residues. V lost 0 bases and J lost 4, with 11 bases in between. Germline-derived CDR1 and CDR2 are SGHRS and YFSETQ. The CDR3 region is CASSLAGASGANVLTF. The CDR3 bases are TGCGCCAGCAGCTTGGCTGGGGCCAGCGGGGCCAACGTCCTGACTTTC. The full variable domain, with the rest looked up from reference TRBV5-1 and TRBJ2-6, is KAGVTQTPRYLIKTRGQQVTLSCSPISGHRSVSWYQQTPGQGLQFLFEYFSETQRNKGNFPGRFSGRQFSNSRSEMNVSTLELGDSALYLCASSLAGASGANVLTFGAGSRLTVL.

J is TRBJ2-2 and V is TRBV19; a possible D gene is TRBD2 (6 bases). The germline V gene has CDR1 LNHDA and CDR2 SQIVND (reference sequence). The CDR3 contains 16 residues. The V gene lost 1 base and the J gene lost 1 base, with 10 bases spanning the gap. CDR3 in DNA: TGTGCCAGTAGTATAGGCTACGGGGGGAACACCGGGGAGCTGTTTTTT. Encoded protein: CASSIGYGGNTGELFF. Supplemented by reference TRBV19 and TRBJ2-2, the full variable domain reads DGGITQSPKYLFRKEGQNVTLSCEQNLNHDAMYWYRQDPGQGLRLIYYSQIVNDFQKGDIAEGYSVSREKKESFPLTVTSAQKNPTAFYLCASSIGYGGNTGELFFGEGSRLTVL.

A single count supports this clone. This chain links TRBV11-2 with TRBJ2-4, with 14 positions matching TRBD2. The CDR3 consists of 17 residues. Germline loops: CDR1 SGHAT, CDR2 FQNNGV. Losses at the gene ends were 4 bases for V and 4 bases for J; bases not matched to a gene: 6. CDR3 amino acids: CASSSGLAGVQKNIQYF. CDR3 DNA sequence: TGTGCCAGCAGCTCGGGACTAGCGGGAGTCCAGAAAAACATTCAGTACTTC.